These 30 T cell receptor beta chains share one sample of origin, sequenced in a study of blood T cell repertoires in COVID-19. The assay was immunoSEQ multiplex PCR, and TCRdb's table has in-frame clones only and misses some. The table shows approximately 440,000 clones, with approximately 86% occurring only once. The specimen sequenced was PBMCs or T cells enriched from blood (not recorded which). The receptors shown here come from a woman younger than 30 who had recovered from COVID-19.

V and J are TRBV6-2 or TRBV6-3 and TRBJ1-2; D perhaps matches TRBD1 (6 bases). The CDR3 has 15 amino acids. The V gene lost 4 bases and the J gene lost 4 bases, with 16 bases spanning the gap. Germline CDR1 is MNHEY and CDR2 is SVGEGT. CDR3 DNA sequence: TGTGCCAGCAGTTCCTCCCTGGCAGGGGCCTATGGCTACACCTTC. Its translation is CASSSSLAGAYGYTF.

The rearrangement links TRBV29-1 to TRBJ1-1, with 8 bases matching TRBD1. The CDR3 extends over 16 amino acids. CDR1 is SQVTM and CDR2 is ANQGSEA in the germline V gene. With 7 bases clipped from V and 3 bases from J, the junction kept 16 bases outside the gene matches. CDR3 amino acids: CSATGQGGGRDTEAFF. In nucleotides, the CDR3 is TGCAGCGCTACAGGACAGGGAGGAGGGAGAGACACTGAAGCTTTCTTT.

The chain links TRBV18 to TRBJ1-2; D unclear. The CDR3 sequence is 14 residues long. The V gene lost 2 bases and the J gene lost 3 bases, with 10 bases spanning the gap. From germline, CDR1 is KGHSH and CDR2 LQKENI. The CDR3 sequence is CASSPAGTDYGYTF. The CDR3 DNA reads TGTGCCAGCTCACCAGCGGGAACAGACTATGGCTACACCTTC.

Points on this clone: The sample has other DNA sequences that encode this CDR3 too. The chain employs TRBV19 and TRBJ2-2; perhaps TRBD1 as D (5 bases). Germline CDR1 LNHDA, CDR2 SQIVND (reference sequence). Trimming cost V 8 bases and J 5 bases, with 6 bases left between them. CDR3 length: 11 amino acids. The CDR3 DNA reads TGTGCCAGTGGGGCTACCGGGGAGCTGTTTTTT. Translated, it gives CASGATGELFF.

As to this clone: The junction does not match germline at one end; this may be a read error. V usage is TRBV7-9 and J usage is TRBJ1-3; D is perhaps TRBD1 (6 bases). This CDR3 has 11 residues. CDR1 and CDR2 (germline): SEHNR, FQNEAQ (reference sequence). The CDR3: CASSFGGDKDF. CDR3 in DNA: TGTGCCAGCAGCTTCGGGGGGGACAAAGATTTT.

The rearrangement uses TRBV30 and TRBJ2-2; D may be TRBD1 (5 bases). The V gene's germline CDR1 is GTSNPN and CDR2 SVGIG (reference sequence). V gave up 1 base and J gave up 5 bases, with 8 bases separating them. This CDR3 has 13 residues. The CDR3 here is CAWSAQGTGELFF. DNA of the CDR3: TGTGCCTGGAGTGCTCAGGGAACCGGGGAGCTGTTTTTT.

V and J are TRBV5-4 and TRBJ1-4; D not resolved. The V and J ends lost 1 base and 5 bases respectively, with 12 bases between them. Germline-derived CDR1 and CDR2 are SGHNT and YYREEE (reference sequence). The CDR3 sequence is 15 residues long. The CDR3, as DNA: TGTGCCAGCAGCTTGACGGGAGGCCAGAATGAAAAACTGTTTTTT. Translation: CASSLTGGQNEKLFF.

The genes are TRBV4-2 and TRBJ2-7, with 10 nucleotides matching TRBD1. Losses at the gene ends were 4 bases for V and 6 bases for J; bases not matched to a gene: 3. The CDR3 extends over 13 amino acids. The germline V gene encodes CDR1 LGHNA and CDR2 YNFKEQ. The CDR3 coding sequence is TGTGCCAGCAGCCGACAGGGGGCGGTCGAGCAGTACTTC. Protein product: CASSRQGAVEQYF.

The chain recombines TRBV4-2 with TRBJ1-2; D is uncertain. The germline V gene has CDR1 LGHNA and CDR2 YNFKEQ. This CDR3 has 13 residues. Trimming cost V 4 bases and J 8 bases, with 14 bases left between them. The CDR3 region is CASSLRRGTGYTF. CDR3 bases: TGTGCCAGCAGCCTCCGACGGGGAACCGGCTACACCTTC.

The chain couples TRBV20-1 to TRBJ2-7; possibly TRBD2 for D (7 bases). Germline V gene sequence: CDR1 DFQATT, CDR2 SNEGSKA (reference sequence). The CDR3 totals 11 residues. V was cut by 4 bases and J by 7 bases, with 11 bases left in between. CDR3 in DNA: TGCAGTGCTATAAGGGGGGGTGAGCAGTACTTC. Translation gives CSAIRGGEQYF.

The V call is TRBV9, the J call TRBJ1-4; D is uncertain. CDR3 size: 15 residues. With 0 bases removed from V and 3 bases from J, the gap between germline ends came to 9 bases. CDR1 is SGDLS and CDR2 is YYNGEE in the germline V gene. Written as DNA, the CDR3 is TGTGCCAGCAGCGTAGGTCAAGCGGCTAATGAAAAACTGTTTTTT. Translation gives CASSVGQAANEKLFF.

The CDR3 is CASRGGQGLGGNTIYF. The CDR3 DNA reads as TGTGCCAGCAGGGGAGGACAGGGCCTCGGTGGAAACACCATATATTTT. The chain recombines TRBV7-8 with TRBJ1-3; 8 nucleotides agree with TRBD1. The CDR3 is 16 amino acids. The germline V gene encodes CDR1 SGHVS and CDR2 FQNEAQ. With 6 bases clipped from V and 3 bases from J, the junction kept 10 bases outside the gene matches.

The chain employs TRBV6-4 and TRBJ1-5; 7 positions agree with TRBD1. Germline V gene sequence: CDR1 MRHNA, CDR2 SNTAGT. The length of the CDR3 is 13 residues. V shed 3 bases and J 7 bases; nucleotides not matched to a gene: 3. The CDR3 bases are TGTGCCAGCAGTGAGCACAGGGGCCAGCCCCAGCATTTT. Translation gives CASSEHRGQPQHF.

This clone appeared once. The chain has TRBV5-1 and TRBJ2-1; D might be TRBD1 (6 bases). This CDR3 is 16 amino acids long. V lost 0 bases to trimming and J lost 0 bases, with 10 bases between them. Germline lookup yields CDR1 SGHRS and CDR2 YFSETQ. This CDR3 is CASSLGEGGSYNEQFF. CDR3 DNA sequence: TGCGCCAGCAGCTTGGGTGAAGGGGGCTCCTACAATGAGCAGTTCTTC.

The gene calls are TRBV3-1 (or the pseudogene TRBV3-2) and TRBJ2-1; D is possibly TRBD1 (6 bases). The CDR3 extends over 16 amino acids. Between the trimmed V and J ends, which lost 2 bases and 6 bases, there was a span of 17 bases. Germline V gene data show CDR1 as LGHDT and CDR2 as YNNKEL (reference sequence). As DNA, the CDR3 is TGTGCCAGCAGCCAACCACAGGGTACGAGCGGCAATGAGCAGTTCTTC. As protein: CASSQPQGTSGNEQFF.

This rearrangement joins TRBV30 to TRBJ1-6, with 7 bases aligning to TRBD1. The V segment lost 1 base and the J segment 7 bases; nucleotides outside the gene matches: 10. Germline V gene lookup returns CDR1 GTSNPN and CDR2 SVGIG (reference sequence). The CDR3 runs to 16 residues. The CDR3 sequence is CAWSEDRGQVNSPLHF. The CDR3 DNA follows: TGTGCCTGGAGTGAAGACCGAGGACAGGTCAATTCACCCCTCCACTTT. Together with reference TRBV30 and TRBJ1-6, the CDR3 gives the full variable domain: SQTIHQWPATLVQPVGSPLSLECTVEGTSNPNLYWYRQAAGRGLQLLFYSVGIGQISSEVPQNLSASRPQDRQFILSSKKLLLSDSGFYLCAWSEDRGQVNSPLHFGNGTRLTVT.

The CDR3 loop is CASSPGGRSAGELFF. The CDR3 DNA reads as TGTGCCAGCAGCCCCGGGGGGAGAAGTGCCGGGGAGCTGTTTTTT. J is TRBJ2-2 and V is TRBV7-8; 7 bases fit TRBD2. Germline-derived CDR1 and CDR2 are SGHVS and FQNEAQ. The V and J ends lost 5 bases and 6 bases, in that order; junction bases with no gene match: 9. There are 15 residues in the CDR3.

The chain is built from TRBV2 and TRBJ1-1; tentatively, D is TRBD1 (6 bases). CDR3 length: 14 residues. V was trimmed by 6 bases and J by 1 base, leaving 12 bases between them. From germline, CDR1 is SNHLY and CDR2 FYNNEI. The DNA of the CDR3 is TGTGCCAGCAGGAATCCGGGACAGAACACTGAAGCTTTCTTT. Its protein is CASRNPGQNTEAFF.

V and J are TRBV5-1 and TRBJ2-5; D may be TRBD2 (6 bases). The V end lost 1 base, the J end lost 3 bases, and 19 bases lay between the germline ends. CDR1 is SGHRS and CDR2 is YFSETQ in the germline V gene. The CDR3 length is 17 residues. CDR3 coding DNA: TGCGCCAGCAGCTTGCAAGCTCGGTCCGGCGGGGAAGAGACCCAGTACTTC. Encoded protein: CASSLQARSGGEETQYF.

V and J are TRBV27 and TRBJ2-7, with D perhaps matching TRBD1 (6 bases). Between the trimmed V and J ends, which lost 6 bases and 3 bases, there was a span of 15 bases. The CDR3 extends over 14 amino acids. CDR1 and CDR2 (germline): MNHEY, SMNVEV (reference sequence). The CDR3 region has the DNA TGTGCCAGCAGGCAGACAGGTAGCTACTACGAGCAGTACTTC. It specifies CASRQTGSYYEQYF.

The V and J genes are TRBV18 and TRBJ1-1; no clear D. The V and J ends lost 5 bases and 0 bases respectively, with 19 bases between them. Germline values: CDR1 KGHSH, CDR2 LQKENI. The CDR3 consists of 17 residues. DNA for the CDR3: TGTGCCAGCTCATGGGGAGGGTCATACGAAATGAACACTGAAGCTTTCTTT. This gives the protein CASSWGGSYEMNTEAFF.

J is TRBJ2-7 and V is TRBV7-8; 7 bases fit TRBD1. This CDR3 comprises 14 residues. With V trimmed by 1 base and J by 4 bases, 4 bases remained unmatched. Germline assignment: CDR1 SGHVS and CDR2 FQNEAQ. CDR3 loop: CASSLGRGSYEQYF. CDR3 bases: TGTGCCAGCAGCTTAGGCAGGGGGTCTTACGAGCAGTACTTC.

The chain joins TRBV19 to TRBJ1-5; D is unclear. This CDR3 is built from 15 residues. V was cut by 5 bases and J by 2 bases, with 13 bases left in between. Germline V CDR1 and CDR2: LNHDA, SQIVND (reference sequence). The CDR3 loop reads CASSSSQARNQPQHF. The CDR3 DNA reads as TGTGCCAGTAGTTCTTCCCAGGCCCGCAATCAGCCCCAGCATTTT. Full variable domain (remainder filled in from reference TRBV19 and TRBJ1-5): DGGITQSPKYLFRKEGQNVTLSCEQNLNHDAMYWYRQDPGQGLRLIYYSQIVNDFQKGDIAEGYSVSREKKESFPLTVTSAQKNPTAFYLCASSSSQARNQPQHFGDGTRLSIL.

The chain recombines TRBV30 with TRBJ2-3; 12 bases are shared with TRBD2. The V and J ends lost 3 bases and 2 bases, in that order; junction bases with no gene match: 18. CDR3 length: 20 residues. Germline CDR1 reads GTSNPN; CDR2 reads SVGIG (reference sequence). The CDR3 nucleotides read TGTGCCTGGAGAACCACAAAAACTAGCGGGGGGCAATACCTCACAGATACGCAGTATTTT. Translated: CAWRTTKTSGGQYLTDTQYF.

This clone was observed a single time. The V call is TRBV6-1, the J call TRBJ2-5; 7 nucleotides agree with TRBD2. CDR1 and CDR2 from the germline V gene are MNHNS and SASEGT. The CDR3 runs to 16 residues. V dropped 4 bases and J dropped 5; count of bases not matched to a gene: 13. The CDR3 region is CASSVSSGVGRETQYF. Here the CDR3 DNA reads TGTGCCAGCAGTGTTTCCAGCGGGGTCGGCCGTGAGACCCAGTACTTC.

The chain recombines TRBV30 with TRBJ1-5, with D tentatively TRBD1 (6 bases). CDR1 and CDR2 from the germline V gene are GTSNPN and SVGIG (reference sequence). V was pared by 1 base and J by 0 bases, with 10 bases between. This CDR3 region has 15 residues. As DNA, the CDR3 is TGTGCCTGGAGTGCCGGACAGTATAGCAATCAGCCCCAGCATTTT. It translates to CAWSAGQYSNQPQHF.

The rearrangement uses TRBV7-3 and TRBJ1-6; D gene ambiguous. This CDR3 comprises 13 residues. Trimming pared 2 bases from V and 14 bases from J, leaving 13 bases between. Germline loops: CDR1 SGHTA, CDR2 FQGTGA. The CDR3 is CASSLGPGEALHF. The CDR3 region has the DNA TGTGCCAGCAGCTTAGGCCCCGGGGAGGCCCTCCACTTT.

By frequency in the sample, this clone is medium-sized (0.01 to 0.1%). The chain employs TRBV21-1 and TRBJ1-2; the table calls TRBD1, which could not be checked here. TRBV21-1 is termed a pseudogene. This CDR3 contains 12 residues. CDR3 sequence: CASSKHNYGYTF. CDR3 in DNA: TGTGCCAGCAGCAAACATAACTATGGCTACACCTTC.

The chain carries TRBV30 and TRBJ2-1, with a possible D match to TRBD2 (5 bases). The V gene's germline CDR1 is GTSNPN and CDR2 SVGIG (reference sequence). Trimming pared 4 bases from V and 5 bases from J, leaving 12 bases between. The CDR3 is 13 residues long. The DNA of the CDR3 is TGTGCCTGGAACGGACGGGGAGACAATGAGCAGTTCTTC. Protein sequence: CAWNGRGDNEQFF.

The V call is TRBV5-5, the J call TRBJ2-7; 8 bases map to TRBD1. V shed 4 bases, J shed 0 bases, and the junction held 6 bases outside the gene matches. The germline CDR1 and CDR2 sequences are SGHKS and YYEKEE (reference sequence). This CDR3 comprises 15 residues. CDR3 protein: CASSTGGTLSYEQYF. In DNA, the CDR3 is TGTGCCAGCAGCACAGGGGGGACTCTCTCCTACGAGCAGTACTTC.